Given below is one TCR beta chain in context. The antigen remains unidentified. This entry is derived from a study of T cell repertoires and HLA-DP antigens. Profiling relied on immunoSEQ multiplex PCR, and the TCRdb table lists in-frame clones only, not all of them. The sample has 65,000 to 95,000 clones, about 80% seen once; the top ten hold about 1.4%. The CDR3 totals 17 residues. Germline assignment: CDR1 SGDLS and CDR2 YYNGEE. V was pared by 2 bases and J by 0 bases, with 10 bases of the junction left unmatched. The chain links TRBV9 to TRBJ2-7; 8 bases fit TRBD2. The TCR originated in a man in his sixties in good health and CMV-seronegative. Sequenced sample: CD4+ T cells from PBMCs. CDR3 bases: TGTGCCAGCAGCGTGGGCTGGGAGCGGGAGACCTCCTACGAGCAGTACGTC. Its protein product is CASSVGWERETSYEQYV.